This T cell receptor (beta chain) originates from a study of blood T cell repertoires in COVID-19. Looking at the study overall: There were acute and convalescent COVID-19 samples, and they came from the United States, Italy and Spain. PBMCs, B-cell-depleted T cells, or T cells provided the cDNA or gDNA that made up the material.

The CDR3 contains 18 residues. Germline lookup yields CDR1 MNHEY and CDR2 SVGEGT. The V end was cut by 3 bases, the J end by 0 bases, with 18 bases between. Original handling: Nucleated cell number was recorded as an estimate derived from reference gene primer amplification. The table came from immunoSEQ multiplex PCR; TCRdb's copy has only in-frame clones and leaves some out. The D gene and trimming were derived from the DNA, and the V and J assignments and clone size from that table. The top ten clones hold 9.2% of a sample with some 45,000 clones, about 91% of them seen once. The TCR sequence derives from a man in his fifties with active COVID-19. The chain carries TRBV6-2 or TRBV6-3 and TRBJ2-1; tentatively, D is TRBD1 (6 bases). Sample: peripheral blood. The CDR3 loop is CASSYPQDRSSSYNEQFF. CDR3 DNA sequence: TGTGCCAGCAGTTATCCCCAAGACAGGAGCAGCTCCTACAATGAGCAGTTCTTC.